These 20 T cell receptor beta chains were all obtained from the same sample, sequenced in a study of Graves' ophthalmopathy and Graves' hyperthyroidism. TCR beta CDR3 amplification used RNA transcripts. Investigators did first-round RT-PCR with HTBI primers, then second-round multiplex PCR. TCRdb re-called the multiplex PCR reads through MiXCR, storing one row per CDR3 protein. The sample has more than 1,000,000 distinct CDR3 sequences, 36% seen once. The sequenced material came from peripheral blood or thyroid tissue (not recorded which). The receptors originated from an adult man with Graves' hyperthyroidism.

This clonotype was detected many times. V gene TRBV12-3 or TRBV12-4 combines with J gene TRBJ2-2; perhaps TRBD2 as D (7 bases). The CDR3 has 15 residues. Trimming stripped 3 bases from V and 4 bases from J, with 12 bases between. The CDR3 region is CASSFFGGPTGELFF. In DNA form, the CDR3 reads TGTGCCAGCAGTTTCTTCGGGGGGCCCACCGGGGAGCTGTTTTTT.

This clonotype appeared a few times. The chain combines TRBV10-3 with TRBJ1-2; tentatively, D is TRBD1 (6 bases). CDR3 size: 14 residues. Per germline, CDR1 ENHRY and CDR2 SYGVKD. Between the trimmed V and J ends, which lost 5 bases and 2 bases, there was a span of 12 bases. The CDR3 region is CAISRTVGNYGYTF. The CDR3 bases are TGTGCCATCAGTCGGACAGTGGGGAACTATGGCTACACCTTC.

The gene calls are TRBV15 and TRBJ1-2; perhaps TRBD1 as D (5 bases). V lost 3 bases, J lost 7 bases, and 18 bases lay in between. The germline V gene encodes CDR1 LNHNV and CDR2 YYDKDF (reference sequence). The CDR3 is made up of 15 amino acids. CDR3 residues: CATSSRQGGVGGYTF. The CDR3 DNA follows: TGTGCCACCAGCAGCAGGCAGGGAGGAGTTGGTGGCTACACCTTC.

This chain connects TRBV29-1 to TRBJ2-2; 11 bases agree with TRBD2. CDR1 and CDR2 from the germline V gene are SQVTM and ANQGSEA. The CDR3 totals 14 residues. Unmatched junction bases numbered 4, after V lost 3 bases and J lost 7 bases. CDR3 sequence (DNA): TGCAGCGTTGAGACTAGCGGGAAAGGCGGGGAGCTGTTTTTT. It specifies CSVETSGKGGELFF.

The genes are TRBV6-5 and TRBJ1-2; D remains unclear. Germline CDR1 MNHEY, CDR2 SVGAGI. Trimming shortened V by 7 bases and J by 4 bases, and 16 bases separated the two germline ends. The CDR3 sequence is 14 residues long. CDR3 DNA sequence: TGTGCCAGCACCAAATCTCGGGGAGGCTATGGCTACACCTTC. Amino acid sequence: CASTKSRGGYGYTF.

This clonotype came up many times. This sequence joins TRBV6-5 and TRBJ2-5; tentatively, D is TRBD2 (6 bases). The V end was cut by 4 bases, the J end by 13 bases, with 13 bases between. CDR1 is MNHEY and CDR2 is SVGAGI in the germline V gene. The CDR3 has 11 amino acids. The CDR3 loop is CASSSPRGLYF. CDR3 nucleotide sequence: TGTGCCAGCAGTTCACCTAGGGGACTGTACTTC.

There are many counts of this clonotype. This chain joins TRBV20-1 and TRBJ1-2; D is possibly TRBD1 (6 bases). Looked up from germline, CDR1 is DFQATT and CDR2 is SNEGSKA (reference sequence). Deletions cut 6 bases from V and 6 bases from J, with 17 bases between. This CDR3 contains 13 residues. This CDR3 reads CSAGEPGADGYTF. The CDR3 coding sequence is TGCAGTGCAGGGGAGCCGGGGGCAGATGGCTACACCTTC.

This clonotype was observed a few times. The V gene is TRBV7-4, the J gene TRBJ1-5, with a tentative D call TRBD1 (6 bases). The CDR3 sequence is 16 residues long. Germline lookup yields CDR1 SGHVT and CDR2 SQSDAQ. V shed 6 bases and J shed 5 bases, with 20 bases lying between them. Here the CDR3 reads CASSYSISAGDQPQHF. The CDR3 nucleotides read TGTGCCAGCAGTTACTCGATATCCGCAGGGGATCAGCCCCAGCATTTT.

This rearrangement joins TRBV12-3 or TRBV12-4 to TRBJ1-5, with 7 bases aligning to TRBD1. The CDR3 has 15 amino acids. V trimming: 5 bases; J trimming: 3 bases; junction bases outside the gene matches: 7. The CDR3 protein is CASSRQGILNQPQHF. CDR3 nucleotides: TGTGCCAGCAGTCGACAGGGAATACTCAATCAGCCCCAGCATTTT.

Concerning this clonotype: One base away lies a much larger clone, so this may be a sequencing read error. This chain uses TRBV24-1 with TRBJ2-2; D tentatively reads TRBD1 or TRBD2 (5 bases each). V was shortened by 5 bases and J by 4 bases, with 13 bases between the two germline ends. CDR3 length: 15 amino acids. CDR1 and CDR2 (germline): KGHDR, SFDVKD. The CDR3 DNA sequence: TGTGCCACCAGTGGTGAGGGGCGCGGCACCGGGGAGCTGTTTTTT. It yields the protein CATSGEGRGTGELFF.

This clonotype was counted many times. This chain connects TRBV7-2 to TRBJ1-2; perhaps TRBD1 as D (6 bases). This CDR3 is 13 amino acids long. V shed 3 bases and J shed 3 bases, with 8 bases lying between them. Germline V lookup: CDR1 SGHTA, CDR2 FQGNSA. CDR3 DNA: TGTGCCAGCAGCTTCCGGACAGACTATGGCTACACCTTC. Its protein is CASSFRTDYGYTF.

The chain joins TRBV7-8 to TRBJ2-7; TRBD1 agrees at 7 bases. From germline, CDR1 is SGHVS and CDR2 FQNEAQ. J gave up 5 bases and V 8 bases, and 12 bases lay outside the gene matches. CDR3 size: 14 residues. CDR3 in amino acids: CASSPSTGVDEQYF. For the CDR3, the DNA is TGTGCCAGCTCACCATCAACAGGGGTTGACGAGCAGTACTTC.

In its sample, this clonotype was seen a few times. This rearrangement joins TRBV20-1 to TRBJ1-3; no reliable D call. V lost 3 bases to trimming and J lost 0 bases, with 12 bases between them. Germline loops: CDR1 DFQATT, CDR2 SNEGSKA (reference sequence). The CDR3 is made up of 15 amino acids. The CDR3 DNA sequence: TGCAGTGCTAGGCCGATGATATACTCTGGAAACACCATATATTTT. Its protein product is CSARPMIYSGNTIYF.

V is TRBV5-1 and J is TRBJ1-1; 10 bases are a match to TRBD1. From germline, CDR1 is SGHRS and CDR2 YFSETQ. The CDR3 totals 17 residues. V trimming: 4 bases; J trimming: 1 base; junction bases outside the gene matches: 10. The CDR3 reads CASSATGGLSGNTEAFF. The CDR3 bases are TGCGCCAGCAGCGCGACAGGGGGCTTATCGGGGAACACTGAAGCTTTCTTT.

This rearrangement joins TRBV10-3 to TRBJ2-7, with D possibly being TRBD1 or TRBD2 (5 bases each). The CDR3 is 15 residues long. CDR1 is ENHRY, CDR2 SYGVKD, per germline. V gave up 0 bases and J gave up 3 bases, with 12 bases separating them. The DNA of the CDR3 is TGTGCCATCAGTGAGTCCAACGGGGCCTACTACGAGCAGTACTTC. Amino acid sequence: CAISESNGAYYEQYF.

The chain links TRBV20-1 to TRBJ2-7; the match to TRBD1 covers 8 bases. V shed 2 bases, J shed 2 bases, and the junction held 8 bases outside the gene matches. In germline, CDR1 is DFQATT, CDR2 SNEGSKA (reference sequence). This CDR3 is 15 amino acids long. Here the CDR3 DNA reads TGCAGTGCTAGACGTGCCGGGACAGGCACCTACGAGCAGTACTTC. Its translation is CSARRAGTGTYEQYF.

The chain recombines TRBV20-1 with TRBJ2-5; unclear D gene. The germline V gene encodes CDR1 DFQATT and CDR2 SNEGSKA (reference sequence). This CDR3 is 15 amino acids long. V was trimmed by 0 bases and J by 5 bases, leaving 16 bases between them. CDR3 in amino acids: CSARDGRRTLETQYF. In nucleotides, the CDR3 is TGCAGTGCTAGAGACGGACGGCGAACTCTGGAGACCCAGTACTTC.

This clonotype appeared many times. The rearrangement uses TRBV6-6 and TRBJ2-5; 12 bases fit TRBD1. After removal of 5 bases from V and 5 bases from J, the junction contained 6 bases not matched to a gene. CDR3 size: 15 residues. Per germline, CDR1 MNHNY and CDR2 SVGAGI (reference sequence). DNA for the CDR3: TGTGCCAGCAGTGTGGGACAGGGGGCATGGGAGACCCAGTACTTC. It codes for CASSVGQGAWETQYF.

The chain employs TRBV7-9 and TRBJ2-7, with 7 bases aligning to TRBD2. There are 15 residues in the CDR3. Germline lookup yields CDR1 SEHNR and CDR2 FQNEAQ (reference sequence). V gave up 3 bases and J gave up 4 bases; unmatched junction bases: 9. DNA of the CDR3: TGTGCCAGCAGCTTGCAAGCGGGGTCACTTTACGAGCAGTACTTC. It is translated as CASSLQAGSLYEQYF.

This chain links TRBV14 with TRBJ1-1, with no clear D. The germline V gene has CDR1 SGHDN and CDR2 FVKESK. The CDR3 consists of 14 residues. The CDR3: CARDILPANTEAFF. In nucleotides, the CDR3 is TGTGCTAGAGATATCCTGCCAGCGAACACTGAAGCTTTCTTT.